The 17 T cell receptor beta chains given below trace back to one sample, sequenced in a study of response to subunit inactivated influenza vaccine (dated by TCRdb to the late 2010s). The library was generated by RT-PCR. Instrument on record: Illumina HiSeq 2500. The public reads were reprocessed in TCRdb via fastp at Q25 and MiXCR, keeping in-frame beta chains. For every CDR3 protein sequence, its rows merge into one entry that carries the most common genes and DNA. This sample gives hundreds of thousands of distinct CDR3 sequences in total; around 11% of them show up just once. Around 10% of the sample comes from the top ten. These data also formed part of another study, on T cells expressing NK-cell markers. Reported in the second study: 5'RACE template switching, by which a universal primer site and unique molecular identifiers were added, was used to make TCR beta cDNA libraries.

Here the sequenced sample was PBMCs from blood, taken on the day of vaccination. The receptors stem from a man aged 45 to 65 who received an inactivated influenza vaccine. Donor details come from another sample of the same person, matched by shared clones.

This clonotype was picked up a small number of times. The chain couples TRBV5-5 to TRBJ2-5, with TRBD2 matching over 7 bases. Germline V gene sequence: CDR1 SGHKS, CDR2 YYEKEE (reference sequence). The CDR3 loop spans 16 amino acids. With 3 bases clipped from V and 2 bases from J, the junction kept 10 bases outside the gene matches. The CDR3 coding sequence is TGTGCCAGCAGCTGGAGGATGTCTAGCGGACAAGAGACCCAGTACTTC. Translation: CASSWRMSSGQETQYF. The whole variable domain, filled in from reference TRBV5-5 and TRBJ2-5, reads DAGVTQSPTHLIKTRGQQVTLRCSPISGHKSVSWYQQVLGQGPQFIFQYYEKEERGRGNFPDRFSARQFPNYSSELNVNALLLGDSALYLCASSWRMSSGQETQYFGPGTRLLVL.

This clonotype was seen only a few times. J is TRBJ2-5 and V is TRBV5-1; TRBD1 might be the D (7 bases). The germline V gene has CDR1 SGHRS and CDR2 YFSETQ. CDR3 size: 15 residues. V was cut by 2 bases and J by 1 base, with 12 bases left in between. The CDR3 sequence is CASSFGGQTQETQYF. The CDR3 DNA sequence: TGCGCCAGCAGCTTCGGGGGACAGACCCAAGAGACCCAGTACTTC. Combining the CDR3 with reference TRBV5-1 and TRBJ2-5 gives the whole variable domain KAGVTQTPRYLIKTRGQQVTLSCSPISGHRSVSWYQQTPGQGLQFLFEYFSETQRNKGNFPGRFSGRQFSNSRSEMNVSTLELGDSALYLCASSFGGQTQETQYFGPGTRLLVL.

This clonotype appeared many times. This chain connects TRBV27 to TRBJ1-2, with D possibly TRBD1 on 5 matching bases. Deletions cut 8 bases from V and 2 bases from J, with 18 bases between. CDR3 length: 15 amino acids. Germline CDR1 is MNHEY and CDR2 is SMNVEV (reference sequence). The DNA for the CDR3 is TGTGCCAGCGGGGGACCCAGTAGTAGGAACTATGGCTACACCTTC. Translating gives CASGGPSSRNYGYTF.

The chain has TRBV7-2 and TRBJ2-5; TRBD1 agrees at 8 bases. This CDR3 comprises 14 residues. Germline CDR1 and CDR2: SGHTA and FQGNSA. J lost 4 bases, V lost 3 bases, and 4 bases had no gene match. CDR3 in DNA: TGTGCCAGCAGCTTCCGGACAGGGACAGAGACCCAGTACTTC. Translation gives CASSFRTGTETQYF.

This chain joins TRBV7-8 and TRBJ2-7; either TRBD1 or TRBD2 may supply D (5 bases each). The length of the CDR3 is 13 residues. V lost 3 bases and J 10 bases, leaving 16 bases between the germline ends. Germline CDR1 SGHVS, CDR2 FQNEAQ. The CDR3 region is CASSLTGTQPQYF. Here the CDR3 DNA reads TGTGCCAGCAGCTTGACCGGGACCCAGCCTCAGTACTTC.

Only a few counts were recorded for this clonotype. The chain employs TRBV18 and TRBJ2-7; 14 bases align to TRBD2. CDR1 and CDR2 from the germline V gene are KGHSH and LQKENI. The V segment lost 3 bases and the J segment 3 bases; nucleotides outside the gene matches: 7. The CDR3 has 17 amino acids. The CDR3 region is CASSPGLAGDGVYEQYF. The CDR3 DNA reads TGTGCCAGCTCACCGGGACTAGCGGGAGATGGGGTCTACGAGCAGTACTTC.

This clonotype turned up a few times. The rearrangement links TRBV5-1 to TRBJ2-3; TRBD1 might be the D (6 bases). V was shortened by 4 bases and J by 4 bases, with 13 bases between the two germline ends. In germline, CDR1 is SGHRS, CDR2 YFSETQ. This CDR3 is built from 14 residues. Written as DNA, the CDR3 is TGCGCCAGCAGCCAGGGACAAGCGGCAGATACGCAGTATTTT. It is translated as CASSQGQAADTQYF.

The chain recombines TRBV18 with TRBJ2-4; TRBD1 aligns across 12 bases. This CDR3 spans 19 amino acids. Germline V gene data show CDR1 as KGHSH and CDR2 as LQKENI. The V gene end was trimmed by 2 bases and the J gene end by 3 bases; junction bases not matched to a gene: 11. CDR3 sequence reads: CASSPSAGQGAGDKNIQYF. The CDR3 DNA reads as TGTGCCAGCTCACCATCTGCGGGACAGGGGGCCGGGGACAAAAACATTCAGTACTTC.

This clonotype has just a few counts. The chain has TRBV6-2 or TRBV6-3 and TRBJ2-1; the match to TRBD1 covers 9 bases. Germline V gene sequence: CDR1 MNHEY, CDR2 SVGEGT. J gave up 7 bases and V 2 bases, and 12 bases lay outside the gene matches. This CDR3 spans 17 amino acids. In DNA form, the CDR3 reads TGTGCCAGCAGTTACCCCCGGGGGGACAGGGTTGAGAATGAGCAGTTCTTC. Translating gives CASSYPRGDRVENEQFF.

There are a few counts of this clonotype. The rearrangement joins TRBV28 to TRBJ2-5; D remains ambiguous. The CDR3 runs 12 residues. Germline V gives CDR1 MDHEN, CDR2 SYDVKM. V lost 5 bases and J lost 9, with 13 bases in between. In nucleotides, the CDR3 is TGTGCCAGCAGTACTGAAGGACGGTCCCAGTACTTC. It encodes CASSTEGRSQYF.

This clonotype was seen at least ten times. The J gene is TRBJ2-3, the V gene TRBV5-1; unclear D gene. Trimming cost V 3 bases and J 5 bases, with 10 bases left between them. There are 13 residues in the CDR3. The germline V gene has CDR1 SGHRS and CDR2 YFSETQ. The CDR3 nucleotides are TGCGCCAGCAGCTCGCCTGGGATAGATACGCAGTATTTT. Translating gives CASSSPGIDTQYF.

As to this clonotype: One base away lies a much larger clone, so this may be a sequencing read error. The chain couples TRBV7-2 to TRBJ2-7, with a weak D call TRBD2 (6 bases). The germline V gene has CDR1 SGHTA and CDR2 FQGNSA. This CDR3 is 15 amino acids long. The ends were cut back, 2 bases at V and 3 bases at J, with 14 bases in the middle. The CDR3 sequence: CASSLLGGMYYEQYF. DNA of the CDR3: TGTGCCAGCAGCTTACTCGGGGGAATGTACTACGAGCAGTACTTC.

The chain uses TRBV6-2 or TRBV6-3 and TRBJ2-7; D gene ambiguous. The closer fit of TRBJ2-1 to the DNA end suggests the J call may be wrong. This CDR3 is 13 amino acids long. Germline loops: CDR1 MNHEY, CDR2 SVGEGT. CDR3 sequence: CASSYARSYEQFF. CDR3 nucleotide sequence: TGTGCCAGCAGTTACGCGAGAAGCTACGAGCAGTTCTTC.

The rearrangement joins TRBV3-1 to TRBJ2-1; maybe TRBD2 (5 bases). CDR3 length equals 15 residues. Trimming cost V 1 base and J 2 bases, with 9 bases left between them. CDR1 is LGHDT, CDR2 YNNKEL, per germline (reference sequence). CDR3: CASSQGTLAYNEQFF. CDR3 nucleotides: TGTGCCAGCAGCCAAGGGACTCTTGCCTACAATGAGCAGTTCTTC.

Only a few counts were recorded for this clonotype. V usage is TRBV20-1 and J usage is TRBJ2-1; D is uncertain. Trimming pared 0 bases from V and 0 bases from J, leaving 6 bases between. The CDR3 has 14 residues. From germline, CDR1 is DFQATT and CDR2 SNEGSKA (reference sequence). CDR3 in DNA: TGCAGTGCTAGAGAGGGCCCCTCCTACAATGAGCAGTTCTTC. It is translated as CSAREGPSYNEQFF.

Only a few counts were recorded for this clonotype. V is TRBV12-3 or TRBV12-4 and J is TRBJ2-2, with TRBD2 as a possible D gene (6 bases). V lost 7 bases, J lost 1 base, and 13 bases lay in between. This CDR3 has 15 residues. The CDR3 DNA reads as TGTGCCAGCAAGCGGGCAGGATGGAACACCGGGGAGCTGTTTTTT. Residues: CASKRAGWNTGELFF.

Many counts were recorded for this clonotype. V usage is TRBV5-1 and J usage is TRBJ2-7; tentatively, D is TRBD1 (6 bases). The CDR3 has 18 amino acids. Trimming cost V 0 bases and J 3 bases, with 22 bases left between them. Germline loops: CDR1 SGHRS, CDR2 YFSETQ. This chain's CDR3 is CASSLAGRGHQTGYEQYF. The CDR3 coding sequence is TGCGCCAGCAGCTTGGCGGGCAGGGGCCATCAAACCGGCTACGAGCAGTACTTC.